The clone carrying this T cell receptor (beta chain) has just a few counts. Antigen specificity is unknown. Between the trimmed V and J ends, which lost 4 bases and 6 bases, there was a span of 15 bases. From germline, CDR1 is LNHDA and CDR2 SQIVND (reference sequence). This CDR3 has 15 amino acids. The data are from a study of blood T cell dynamics during melanoma immunotherapy. Study-level results: The study could not tell melanoma-specific clones from general immune activation.

Time point: week 3, after first cycle of checkpoint inhibitor. Blood was drawn before treatment and at week 3 after checkpoint blockade. Prior systemic cancer therapy, immunosuppressant use and other active malignancies excluded patients. Each bulk PBMC sample had approximately 0.35 ug DNA loaded. Sequencing was performed with immunoSEQ multiplex PCR; in TCRdb, only in-frame clones are kept and a portion is missing. Of 15,000 or so clones in the sample, roughly 87% were seen once. The sequenced sample was blood, obtained from a patient treated with checkpoint blockade. This receptor was obtained from a human donor with melanoma. V usage is TRBV19 and J usage is TRBJ2-2; D not certain. The CDR3 protein is CASSTWTGLPGELFF. The CDR3, as DNA: TGTGCCAGTAGTACTTGGACGGGTCTACCCGGGGAGCTGTTTTTT.